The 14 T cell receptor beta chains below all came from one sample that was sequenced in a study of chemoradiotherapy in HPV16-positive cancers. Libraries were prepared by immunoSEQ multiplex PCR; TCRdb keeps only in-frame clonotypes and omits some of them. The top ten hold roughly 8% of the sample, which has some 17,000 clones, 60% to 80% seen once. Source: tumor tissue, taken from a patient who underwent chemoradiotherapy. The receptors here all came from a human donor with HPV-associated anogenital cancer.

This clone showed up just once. The CDR3 DNA reads as TGTGCCAGCAGCGTTCATAGCGGGGGGATCAATGAGCAGTTCTTC. Amino acids: CASSVHSGGINEQFF. The chain joins TRBV7-2 to TRBJ2-1, with 10 positions matching TRBD2. Germline V gene sequence: CDR1 SGHTA, CDR2 FQGNSA. There are 15 residues in the CDR3. V lost 5 bases, J lost 6 bases, and 7 bases stayed unmatched.

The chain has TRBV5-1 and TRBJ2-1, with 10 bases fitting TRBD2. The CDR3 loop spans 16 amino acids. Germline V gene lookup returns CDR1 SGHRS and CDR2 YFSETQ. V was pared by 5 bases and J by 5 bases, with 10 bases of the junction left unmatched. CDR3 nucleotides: TGCGCCAGCAGGACCCTGAGCGGGAGGGCTGACAATGAGCAGTTCTTC. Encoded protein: CASRTLSGRADNEQFF.

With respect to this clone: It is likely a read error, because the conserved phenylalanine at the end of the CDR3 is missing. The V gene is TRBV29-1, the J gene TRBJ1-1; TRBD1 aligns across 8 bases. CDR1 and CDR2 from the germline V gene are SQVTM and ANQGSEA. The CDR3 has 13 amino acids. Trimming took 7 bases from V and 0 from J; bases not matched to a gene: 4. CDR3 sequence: CSAPGQVNTEAFL. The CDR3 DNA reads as TGCAGCGCCCCGGGACAGGTGAACACTGAAGCTTTCCTT.

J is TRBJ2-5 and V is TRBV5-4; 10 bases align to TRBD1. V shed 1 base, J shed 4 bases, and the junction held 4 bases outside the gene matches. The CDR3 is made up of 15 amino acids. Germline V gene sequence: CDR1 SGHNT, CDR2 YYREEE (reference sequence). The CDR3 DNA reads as TGTGCCAGCAGCTTGCGACAGGGGGCAGGAGAGACCCAGTACTTC. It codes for CASSLRQGAGETQYF.

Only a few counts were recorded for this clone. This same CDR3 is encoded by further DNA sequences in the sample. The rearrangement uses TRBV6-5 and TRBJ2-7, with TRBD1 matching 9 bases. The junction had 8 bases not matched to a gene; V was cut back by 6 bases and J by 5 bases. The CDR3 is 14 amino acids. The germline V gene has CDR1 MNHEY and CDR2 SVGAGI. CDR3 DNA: TGTGCCAGCAGACCGGGACAGGGCTTTAACGAGCAGTACTTC. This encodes CASRPGQGFNEQYF.

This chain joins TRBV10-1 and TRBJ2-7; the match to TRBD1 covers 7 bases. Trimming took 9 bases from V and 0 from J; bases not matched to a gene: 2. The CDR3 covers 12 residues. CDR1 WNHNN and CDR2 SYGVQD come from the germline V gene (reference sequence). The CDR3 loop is CASGTASYEQYF. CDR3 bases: TGCGCCAGTGGGACAGCCTCCTACGAGCAGTACTTC.

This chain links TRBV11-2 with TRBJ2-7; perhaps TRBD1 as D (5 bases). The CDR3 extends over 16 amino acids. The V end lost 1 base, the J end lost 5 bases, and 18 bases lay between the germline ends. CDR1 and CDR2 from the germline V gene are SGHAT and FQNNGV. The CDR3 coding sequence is TGTGCCAGCAGCTTAGTGGGTGGGGCTTTAACGGACGAGCAGTACTTC. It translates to CASSLVGGALTDEQYF.

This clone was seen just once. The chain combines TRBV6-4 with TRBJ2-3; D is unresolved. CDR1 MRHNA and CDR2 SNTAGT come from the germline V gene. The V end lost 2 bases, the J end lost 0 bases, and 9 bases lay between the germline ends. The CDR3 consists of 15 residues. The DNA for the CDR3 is TGTGCCAGCAGTGACAAGGCAGACAGCACAGATACGCAGTATTTT. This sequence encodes CASSDKADSTDTQYF.

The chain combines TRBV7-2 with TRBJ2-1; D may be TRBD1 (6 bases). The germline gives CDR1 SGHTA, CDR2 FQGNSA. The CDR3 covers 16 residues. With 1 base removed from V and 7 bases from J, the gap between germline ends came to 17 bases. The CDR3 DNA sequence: TGTGCCAGCAGCTTAGAGGTGGGGGCCAATGTGAATGAGCAGTTCTTC. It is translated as CASSLEVGANVNEQFF.

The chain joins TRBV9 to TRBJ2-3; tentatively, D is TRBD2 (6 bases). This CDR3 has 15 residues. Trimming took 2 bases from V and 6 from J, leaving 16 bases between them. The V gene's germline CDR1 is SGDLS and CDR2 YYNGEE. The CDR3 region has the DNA TGTGCCAGCAGCGTCGGGGGAGTTTCGGATGATACGCAGTATTTT. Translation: CASSVGGVSDDTQYF.

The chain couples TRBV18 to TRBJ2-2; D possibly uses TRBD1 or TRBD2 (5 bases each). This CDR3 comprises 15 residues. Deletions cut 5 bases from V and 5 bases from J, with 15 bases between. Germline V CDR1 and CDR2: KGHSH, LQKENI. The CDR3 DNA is TGTGCCAGCTCATCTCCGGGACGGGGTACCGGGGAGCTGTTTTTT. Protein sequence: CASSSPGRGTGELFF.

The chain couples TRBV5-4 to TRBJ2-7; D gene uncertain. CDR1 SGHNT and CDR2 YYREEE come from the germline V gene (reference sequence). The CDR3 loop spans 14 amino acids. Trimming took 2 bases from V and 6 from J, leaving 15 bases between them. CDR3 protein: CASSFSPTPGEQYF. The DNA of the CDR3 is TGTGCCAGCAGCTTTAGTCCTACTCCGGGCGAGCAGTACTTC.

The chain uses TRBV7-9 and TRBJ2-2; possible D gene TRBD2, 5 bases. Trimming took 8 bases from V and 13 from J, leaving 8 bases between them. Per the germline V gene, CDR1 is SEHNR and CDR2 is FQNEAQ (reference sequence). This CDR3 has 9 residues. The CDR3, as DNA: TGTGCCAGCGTGCGGGTGCTGTTTTTT. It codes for CASVRVLFF.

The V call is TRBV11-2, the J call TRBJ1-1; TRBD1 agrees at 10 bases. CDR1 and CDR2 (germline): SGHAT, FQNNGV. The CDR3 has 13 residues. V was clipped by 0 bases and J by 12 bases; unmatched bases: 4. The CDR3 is CASSLERQGASFF. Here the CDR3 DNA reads TGTGCCAGCAGCTTAGAGAGACAGGGGGCATCTTTCTTT.